This TCR beta chain was recovered during a study of blood T cell repertoires in COVID-19. About the study: From the United States, Italy and Spain came samples of acute and convalescent COVID-19.

Data came from immunoSEQ multiplex PCR; TCRdb stores just in-frame clones and leaves some out. The sample contains roughly 81,000 clones, approximately 85% of which appear only once. CDR1 is MDHEN and CDR2 is SYDVKM in the germline V gene. The V segment lost 5 bases and the J segment 10 bases; nucleotides outside the gene matches: 6. The CDR3 length is 12 residues. Material for sequencing was peripheral blood. The chain joins TRBV28 to TRBJ1-2, with 8 bases fitting TRBD1. The TCR sequence derives from a woman over 75 with COVID-19, enrolled during active disease. In DNA, the CDR3 is TGTGCCAGCAGTATCCGGGACAGGTTCTACACCTTC. Translation: CASSIRDRFYTF.